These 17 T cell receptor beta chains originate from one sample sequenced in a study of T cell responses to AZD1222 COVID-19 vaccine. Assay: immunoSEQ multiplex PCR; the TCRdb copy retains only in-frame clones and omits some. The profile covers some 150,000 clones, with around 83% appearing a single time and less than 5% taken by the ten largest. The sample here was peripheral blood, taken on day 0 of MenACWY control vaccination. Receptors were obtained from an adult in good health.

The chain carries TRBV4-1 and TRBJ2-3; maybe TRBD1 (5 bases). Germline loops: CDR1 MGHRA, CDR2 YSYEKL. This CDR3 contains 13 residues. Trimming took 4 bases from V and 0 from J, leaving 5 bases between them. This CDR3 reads CASSRQSTDTQYF. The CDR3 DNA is TGCGCCAGCAGCCGACAGAGCACAGATACGCAGTATTTT.

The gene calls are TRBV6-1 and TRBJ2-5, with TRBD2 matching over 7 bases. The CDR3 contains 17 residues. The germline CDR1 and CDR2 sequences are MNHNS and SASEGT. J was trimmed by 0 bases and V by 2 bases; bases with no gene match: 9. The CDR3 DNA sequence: TGTGCCAGCAGTGAAAGGCCTAGCGGAGGTTACCAAGAGACCCAGTACTTC. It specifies CASSERPSGGYQETQYF.

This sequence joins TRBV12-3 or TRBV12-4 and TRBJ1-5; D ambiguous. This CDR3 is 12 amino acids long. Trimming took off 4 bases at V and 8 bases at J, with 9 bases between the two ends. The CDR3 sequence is CASSSAGKPQHF. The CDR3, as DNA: TGTGCCAGCAGTTCCGCTGGGAAGCCCCAGCATTTT.

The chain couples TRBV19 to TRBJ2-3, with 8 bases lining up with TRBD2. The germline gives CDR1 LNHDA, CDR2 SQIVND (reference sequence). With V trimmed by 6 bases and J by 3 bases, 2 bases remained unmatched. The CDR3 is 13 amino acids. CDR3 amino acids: CASRPGGTDTQYF. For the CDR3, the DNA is TGTGCCAGTAGGCCGGGGGGGACAGATACGCAGTATTTT.

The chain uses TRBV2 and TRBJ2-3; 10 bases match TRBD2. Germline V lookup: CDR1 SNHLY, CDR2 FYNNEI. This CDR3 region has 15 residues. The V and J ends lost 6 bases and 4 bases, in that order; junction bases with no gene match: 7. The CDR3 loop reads CASRRSGGAPDTQYF. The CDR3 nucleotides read TGTGCCAGCAGGCGGAGCGGGGGGGCCCCAGATACGCAGTATTTT.

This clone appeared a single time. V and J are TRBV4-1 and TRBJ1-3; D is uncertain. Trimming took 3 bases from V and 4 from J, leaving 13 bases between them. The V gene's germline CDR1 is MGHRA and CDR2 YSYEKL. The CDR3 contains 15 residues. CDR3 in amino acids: CASSHEGLGGNTIYF. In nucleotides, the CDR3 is TGCGCCAGCAGCCACGAGGGTTTGGGGGGAAACACCATATATTTT.

CDR3 bases: TGTGCCTGTCACAGGGGAAACACTGAAGCTTTCTTT. Residues: CACHRGNTEAFF. V is TRBV30 and J is TRBJ1-1, with 7 bases identical to TRBD1. V was clipped by 6 bases and J by 2 bases; unmatched bases: 3. The germline CDR1 and CDR2 sequences are GTSNPN and SVGIG (reference sequence). The CDR3 runs to 12 residues. Full variable domain (outside the CDR3, taken from reference TRBV30 and TRBJ1-1): SQTIHQWPATLVQPVGSPLSLECTVEGTSNPNLYWYRQAAGRGLQLLFYSVGIGQISSEVPQNLSASRPQDRQFILSSKKLLLSDSGFYLCACHRGNTEAFFGQGTRLTVV.

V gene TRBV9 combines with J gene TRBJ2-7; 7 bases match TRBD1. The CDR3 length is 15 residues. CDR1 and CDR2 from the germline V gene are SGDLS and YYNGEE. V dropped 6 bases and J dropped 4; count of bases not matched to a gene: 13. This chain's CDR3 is CASTTVSGQRYEQYV. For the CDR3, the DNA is TGTGCCAGCACCACGGTCTCGGGACAGCGTTACGAGCAGTACGTC.

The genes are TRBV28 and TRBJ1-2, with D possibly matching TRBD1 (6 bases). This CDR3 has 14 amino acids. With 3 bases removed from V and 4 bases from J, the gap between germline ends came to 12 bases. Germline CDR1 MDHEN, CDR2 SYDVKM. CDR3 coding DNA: TGTGCCAGCAGTTTCGGAGGGGGTATCTATGGCTACACCTTC. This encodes CASSFGGGIYGYTF.

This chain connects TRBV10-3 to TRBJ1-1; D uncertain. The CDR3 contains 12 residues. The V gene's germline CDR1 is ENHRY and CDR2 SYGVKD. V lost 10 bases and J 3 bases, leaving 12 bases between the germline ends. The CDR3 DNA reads TGTGCCACCTCTTATGCGGACACTGAAGCTTTCTTT. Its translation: CATSYADTEAFF.

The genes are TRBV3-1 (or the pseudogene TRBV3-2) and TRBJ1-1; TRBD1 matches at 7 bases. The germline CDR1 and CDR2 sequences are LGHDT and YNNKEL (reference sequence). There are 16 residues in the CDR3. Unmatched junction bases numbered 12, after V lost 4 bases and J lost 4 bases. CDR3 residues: CASSLTGAIVGTEAFF. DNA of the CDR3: TGTGCCAGCAGCCTCACAGGGGCCATCGTAGGCACTGAAGCTTTCTTT.

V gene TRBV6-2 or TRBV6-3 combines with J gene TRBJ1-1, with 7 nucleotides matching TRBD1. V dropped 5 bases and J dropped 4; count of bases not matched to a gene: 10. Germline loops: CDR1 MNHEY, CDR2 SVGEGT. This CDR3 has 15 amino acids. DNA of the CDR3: TGTGCCAGCAGTGCATGGGACAGTCGAGGCACTGAAGCTTTCTTT. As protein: CASSAWDSRGTEAFF.

Here the CDR3 reads CASSASDLGSPLHF. The CDR3 DNA reads as TGTGCCAGCAGCGCTTCTGATCTCGGTTCACCCCTCCACTTT. The gene calls are TRBV9 and TRBJ1-6; no firm D call. Germline CDR1 reads SGDLS; CDR2 reads YYNGEE. This CDR3 region has 14 residues. V was clipped by 3 bases and J by 9 bases, with 13 bases between them.

The CDR3 reads CASRAEQFYGYTF. The CDR3 nucleotides are TGTGCCAGTAGGGCGGAACAGTTCTATGGCTACACCTTC. This chain connects TRBV19 to TRBJ1-2; D ambiguous. CDR1 LNHDA and CDR2 SQIVND come from the germline V gene (reference sequence). The CDR3 sequence is 13 residues long. V was shortened by 6 bases and J by 4 bases, with 12 bases between the two germline ends.

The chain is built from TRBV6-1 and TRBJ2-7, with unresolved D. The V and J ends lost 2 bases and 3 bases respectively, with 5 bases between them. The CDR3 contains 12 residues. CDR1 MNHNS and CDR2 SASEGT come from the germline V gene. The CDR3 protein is CASSEWGYEQYV. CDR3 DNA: TGTGCCAGCAGTGAATGGGGCTACGAGCAGTACGTC.

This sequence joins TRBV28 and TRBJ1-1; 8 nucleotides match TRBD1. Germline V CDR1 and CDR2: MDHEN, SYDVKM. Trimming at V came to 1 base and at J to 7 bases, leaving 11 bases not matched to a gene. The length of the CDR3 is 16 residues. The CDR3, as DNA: TGTGCCAGCAGTTTATCTCAGGGCTCAGGGGGCGTTGAAGCTTTCTTT. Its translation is CASSLSQGSGGVEAFF.

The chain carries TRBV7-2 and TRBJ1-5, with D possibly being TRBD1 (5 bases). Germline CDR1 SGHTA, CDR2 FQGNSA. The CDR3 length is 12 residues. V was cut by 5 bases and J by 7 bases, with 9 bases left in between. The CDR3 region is CASSRAGQPQHF. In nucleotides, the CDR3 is TGTGCCAGCAGCCGCGCAGGGCAGCCCCAGCATTTT.